Following are 29 T cell receptor beta chains from one sample sequenced in a study of technical replicates of blood from several donors. Libraries were prepared by immunoSEQ multiplex PCR; TCRdb keeps only in-frame clonotypes and omits some of them. The profile shows fewer than 70,000 clones, roughly 90% of them singletons. Sequences were obtained from PBMCs. All receptors derive from a human donor in good health. Some clones in this sample may be carry-over from other donors' samples.

Here the CDR3 reads CASSFSSRGGEQYF. CDR3 bases: TGTGCCAGCAGTTTTTCGAGCCGAGGAGGCGAGCAGTACTTC. The chain is built from TRBV27 and TRBJ2-7, with a weak D call TRBD2 (5 bases). V was shortened by 3 bases and J by 6 bases, with 15 bases between the two germline ends. CDR3 length: 14 amino acids. Per the germline V gene, CDR1 is MNHEY and CDR2 is SMNVEV (reference sequence).

This clone has a single count. The chain recombines TRBV12-2 with TRBJ2-7; TRBD1 is taken as the D call from the table, unchecked against the DNA. TRBV12-2 is listed as a pseudogene. The CDR3 totals 11 residues. The CDR3 protein is CASRFNYEQYF. In nucleotides, the CDR3 is TGTGCAAGTCGCTTCAATTACGAGCAGTACTTC.

The gene calls are TRBV5-1 and TRBJ2-1; D is perhaps TRBD1 (6 bases). Trimming shortened V by 2 bases and J by 0 bases, and 9 bases separated the two germline ends. The CDR3 is 15 amino acids. CDR1 SGHRS and CDR2 YFSETQ come from the germline V gene. In DNA form, the CDR3 reads TGCGCCAGCAGCTTCGGACAGCGCTCCTACAATGAGCAGTTCTTC. This translates into CASSFGQRSYNEQFF.

The chain uses TRBV9 and TRBJ2-7; 14 nucleotides match TRBD2. The CDR3 is made up of 15 amino acids. CDR1 SGDLS and CDR2 YYNGEE come from the germline V gene. The V and J ends lost 4 bases and 6 bases, in that order; junction bases with no gene match: 6. Written as DNA, the CDR3 is TGTGCCAGCAGCCCACGACTAGCGGGAGGGCTCGAGCAGTACTTC. It specifies CASSPRLAGGLEQYF.

The chain combines TRBV30 with TRBJ2-1; possibly TRBD1 for D (6 bases). The CDR3 runs to 12 residues. The germline V gene encodes CDR1 GTSNPN and CDR2 SVGIG (reference sequence). The germline V and J ends were trimmed by 3 bases and 8 bases, with 11 bases remaining between them. The CDR3 loop is CAWRQTGHEQFF. DNA of the CDR3: TGTGCCTGGAGGCAAACAGGGCATGAGCAGTTCTTC.

This rearrangement joins TRBV5-1 to TRBJ1-1; D remains ambiguous. The CDR3 has 13 amino acids. Looked up from germline, CDR1 is SGHRS and CDR2 is YFSETQ. V dropped 2 bases and J dropped 5 bases, with 10 bases sitting between them. CDR3 region: CASSFQVGTEAFF. DNA of the CDR3: TGCGCCAGCAGCTTCCAGGTTGGGACTGAAGCTTTCTTT.

The chain links TRBV9 to TRBJ2-3; 7 positions agree with TRBD2. The CDR3 loop spans 15 amino acids. Losses at the gene ends were 0 bases for V and 4 bases for J; bases not matched to a gene: 5. CDR1 is SGDLS and CDR2 is YYNGEE in the germline V gene. CDR3 nucleotides: TGTGCCAGCAGCGTAGCTGGGACTATGGCAGATACGCAGTATTTT. It yields the protein CASSVAGTMADTQYF.

This chain uses TRBV2 with TRBJ2-3, with TRBD1 matching over 7 bases. CDR3 length: 14 residues. V lost 8 bases, J lost 6 bases, and 11 bases stayed unmatched. Germline V gene data show CDR1 as SNHLY and CDR2 as FYNNEI. The CDR3 bases are TGTGCCAGCTCCGAGACAGGGTGGGGGGATACGCAGTATTTT. This encodes CASSETGWGDTQYF.

The V gene is TRBV9, the J gene TRBJ2-2; a possible D gene is TRBD2 (6 bases). The CDR3 is made up of 15 amino acids. Trimming cost V 4 bases and J 8 bases, with 18 bases left between them. In germline, CDR1 is SGDLS, CDR2 YYNGEE. The CDR3 DNA sequence: TGTGCCAGCAGCCCCTCGGTGGGGGGTGCTGGGGAGCTGTTTTTT. The encoded protein is CASSPSVGGAGELFF.

The V call is TRBV11-1, the J call TRBJ2-2; D might be TRBD1 (6 bases). There are 13 residues in the CDR3. Germline CDR1 is SGHAT and CDR2 is FQDESV (reference sequence). V lost 5 bases to trimming and J lost 7 bases, with 11 bases between them. The CDR3 bases are TGTGCCAGCAGCCTCGAGGGACACGGGGAGCTGTTTTTT. Its protein product is CASSLEGHGELFF.

V and J are TRBV19 and TRBJ1-5, with D hard to call. Trimming left V 7 bases short and J 9 bases short, with 22 bases between. Germline loops: CDR1 LNHDA, CDR2 SQIVND (reference sequence). This CDR3 contains 15 residues. The CDR3 spells CASNRQAVGKLPQHF. As DNA, the CDR3 is TGTGCCAGTAATAGGCAGGCTGTAGGCAAGCTGCCCCAGCATTTT.

The chain links TRBV11-1 to TRBJ2-7; 8 nucleotides match TRBD1. Germline-derived CDR1 and CDR2 are SGHAT and FQDESV (reference sequence). V shed 3 bases and J 2 bases; nucleotides not matched to a gene: 6. There are 15 residues in the CDR3. The CDR3 region has the DNA TGTGCCAGCAGCTTGGCGGCGACAGGGGCCTACGAGCAGTACTTC. It encodes CASSLAATGAYEQYF.

This clone was seen more than once but under ten times. The chain recombines TRBV5-4 with TRBJ1-1; tentative D call: TRBD1 (5 bases). V lost 5 bases to trimming and J lost 4 bases, with 12 bases between them. The CDR3 consists of 13 residues. Germline loops: CDR1 SGHNT, CDR2 YYREEE (reference sequence). CDR3 in DNA: TGTGCCAGCAGTGGGGCCTGGAGCACTGAAGCTTTCTTT. It encodes CASSGAWSTEAFF.

The rearrangement uses TRBV4-1 and TRBJ2-1, with 11 bases that match TRBD2. Germline V CDR1 and CDR2: MGHRA, YSYEKL. V was pared by 0 bases and J by 5 bases, with 9 bases of the junction left unmatched. CDR3 size: 18 residues. CDR3 loop: CASSQDRTSGSWDNEQFF. The CDR3 nucleotides are TGCGCCAGCAGCCAAGATAGAACTAGCGGGAGCTGGGACAATGAGCAGTTCTTC.

The gene calls are TRBV10-3 and TRBJ2-3, with 7 bases aligning to TRBD2. V lost 11 bases to trimming and J lost 2 bases; unmatched junction nucleotides: 7. The germline CDR1 and CDR2 sequences are ENHRY and SYGVKD. This CDR3 is built from 13 residues. CDR3 region: CAAGEGSTDTQYF. In DNA, the CDR3 is TGTGCCGCCGGGGAGGGTTCCACAGATACGCAGTATTTT.

The chain carries TRBV25-1 and TRBJ1-2; 8 positions match TRBD1. The length of the CDR3 is 14 residues. J gave up 3 bases and V 4 bases, and 4 bases lay outside the gene matches. Looked up from germline, CDR1 is MGHDK and CDR2 is SYGVNS. The CDR3 protein is CASSVSGGYYGYTF. CDR3 nucleotides: TGTGCCAGCAGTGTCTCAGGGGGCTACTATGGCTACACCTTC.

V usage is TRBV5-1 and J usage is TRBJ2-1, with 7 nucleotides matching TRBD1. CDR1 is SGHRS and CDR2 is YFSETQ in the germline V gene. J gave up 6 bases and V 6 bases, and 18 bases lay outside the gene matches. The CDR3 runs to 17 residues. The chain's CDR3 is CASTLWGPLGTVNEQFF. The CDR3, as DNA: TGCGCCAGCACCCTGTGGGGTCCTCTCGGGACAGTCAATGAGCAGTTCTTC.

The chain employs TRBV29-1 and TRBJ2-2; 11 bases are shared with TRBD2. V dropped 6 bases and J dropped 6; count of bases not matched to a gene: 9. Germline CDR1 SQVTM, CDR2 ANQGSEA. The CDR3 loop spans 15 amino acids. CDR3 DNA sequence: TGCAGCGTACCGGGACTAGCGGTGGGTGCCGGGGAGCTGTTTTTT. It yields the protein CSVPGLAVGAGELFF.

The chain couples TRBV29-1 to TRBJ2-4; TRBD2 aligns across 13 bases. Germline values: CDR1 SQVTM, CDR2 ANQGSEA. The CDR3 is 16 amino acids. J was trimmed by 7 bases and V by 7 bases; bases with no gene match: 13. The CDR3 protein is CSAEGTSGNSINIQYF. The CDR3, as DNA: TGCAGCGCCGAGGGGACTAGCGGGAATTCAATCAACATTCAGTACTTC.

The chain links TRBV7-9 to TRBJ2-7, with 8 bases that match TRBD2. The CDR3 sequence is 14 residues long. With V trimmed by 5 bases and J by 3 bases, 6 bases remained unmatched. Germline-derived CDR1 and CDR2 are SEHNR and FQNEAQ (reference sequence). CDR3 protein: CASSPSGSVYEQYF. In nucleotides, the CDR3 is TGTGCCAGCAGCCCAAGCGGGAGTGTCTACGAGCAGTACTTC.

The rearrangement joins TRBV4-3 to TRBJ1-5, with 9 bases aligning to TRBD1. Trimming removed 4 bases from V and 6 bases from J; junction bases left unmatched: 7. The CDR3 is 15 residues long. CDR1 is LGHNA, CDR2 YSLEER, per germline. The CDR3 DNA reads as TGCGCCAGCAGCCCCGGGACAGGGATCGGTCAGCCCCAGCATTTT. Amino acid sequence: CASSPGTGIGQPQHF.

This clone came up once. The chain carries TRBV6-5 and TRBJ2-1, with D possibly being TRBD1 (6 bases). This CDR3 region has 15 residues. Germline loops: CDR1 MNHEY, CDR2 SVGAGI. With 6 bases removed from V and 6 bases from J, the gap between germline ends came to 18 bases. The CDR3 nucleotides read TGTGCCAGCAGACTCTCGGCAGGGGATTTCAATGAGCAGTTCTTC. It translates to CASRLSAGDFNEQFF.

V usage is TRBV5-1 and J usage is TRBJ1-2; D gene unclear. The V gene lost 2 bases and the J gene lost 8 bases, with 19 bases spanning the gap. Germline values: CDR1 SGHRS, CDR2 YFSETQ. The CDR3 runs 15 residues. In DNA, the CDR3 is TGCGCCAGCAGCTTCGAACCAGGTCAAGCAGGAGGCTACACCTTC. It is translated as CASSFEPGQAGGYTF.

The chain uses TRBV4-2 and TRBJ2-7; 7 nucleotides agree with TRBD2. CDR1 is LGHNA, CDR2 YNFKEQ, per germline. The CDR3 is 15 amino acids. After removal of 4 bases from V and 3 bases from J, the junction contained 9 bases not matched to a gene. CDR3 nucleotide sequence: TGTGCCAGCAGCCCCGGCGCGGGAGACCTCTACGAGCAGTACTTC. Protein sequence: CASSPGAGDLYEQYF.

The rearrangement uses TRBV9 and TRBJ1-5; TRBD1 matches at 7 bases. The CDR3 covers 15 residues. The V segment lost 0 bases and the J segment 4 bases; nucleotides outside the gene matches: 4. Germline V gives CDR1 SGDLS, CDR2 YYNGEE. CDR3 bases: TGTGCCAGCAGCGTAGGGGAGACAGGGAATCAGCCCCAGCATTTT. Translated, it gives CASSVGETGNQPQHF.

The chain joins TRBV23-1 to TRBJ1-6; 7 bases are shared with TRBD1. TRBV23-1 is marked as an open reading frame, function uncertain. V trimming: 3 bases; J trimming: 9 bases; junction bases outside the gene matches: 5. The CDR3 is 14 amino acids. Here the CDR3 DNA reads TGCGCCAGCAGTCAGGGGACAGACCTTTCACCCCTCCACTTT. Translation: CASSQGTDLSPLHF.

CDR3 residues: CATSRDQGYEQYF. The CDR3, as DNA: TGTGCCACCAGCAGAGATCAGGGTTACGAGCAGTACTTC. This rearrangement joins TRBV15 to TRBJ2-7; possibly TRBD1 for D (5 bases). CDR3 size: 13 residues. Germline V gene sequence: CDR1 LNHNV, CDR2 YYDKDF (reference sequence). The V gene lost 0 bases and the J gene lost 4 bases, with 7 bases spanning the gap.

This clone has a single count. The J gene is TRBJ2-1, the V gene TRBV4-1; TRBD2 matches 14 bases. Germline lookup yields CDR1 MGHRA and CDR2 YSYEKL. The V segment lost 8 bases and the J segment 9 bases; nucleotides outside the gene matches: 3. The CDR3 is made up of 13 amino acids. The CDR3 is CASGTSGGGEQFF. CDR3 sequence (DNA): TGCGCCAGCGGGACTAGCGGGGGCGGTGAGCAGTTCTTC.

The chain employs TRBV5-1 and TRBJ1-1, with 7 bases that match TRBD1. The CDR3 contains 15 residues. Trimming at V came to 1 base and at J to 0 bases, leaving 3 bases not matched to a gene. Germline CDR1 reads SGHRS; CDR2 reads YFSETQ. The CDR3 bases are TGCGCCAGCAGCTTGACAGGGGCCATGAACACTGAAGCTTTCTTT. Translation gives CASSLTGAMNTEAFF.